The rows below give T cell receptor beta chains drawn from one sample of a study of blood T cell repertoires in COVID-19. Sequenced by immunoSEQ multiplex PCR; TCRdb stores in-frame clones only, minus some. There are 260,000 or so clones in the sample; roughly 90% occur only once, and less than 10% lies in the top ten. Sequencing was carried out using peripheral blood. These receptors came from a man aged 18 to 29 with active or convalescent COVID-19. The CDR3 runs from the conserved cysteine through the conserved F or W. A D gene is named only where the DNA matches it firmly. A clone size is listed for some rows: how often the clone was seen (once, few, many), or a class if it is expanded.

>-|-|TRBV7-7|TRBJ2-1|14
CASSPGDSYNEQFF
TGTGCCAGCAGCCCAGGGGATTCCTACAATGAGCAGTTCTTC
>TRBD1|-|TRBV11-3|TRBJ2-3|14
CASSTGQGTDTQYF
TGTGCCAGCAGCACAGGACAGGGGACAGATACGCAGTATTTT
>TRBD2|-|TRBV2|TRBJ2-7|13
CASSVETSGEQYF
TGTGCCAGCAGTGTAGAGACTAGCGGAGAGCAGTACTTC
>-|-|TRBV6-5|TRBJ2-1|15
CASSQDSSPLNEQFF
TGTGCCAGCAGCCAGGACAGTTCTCCTTTGAATGAGCAGTTCTTC
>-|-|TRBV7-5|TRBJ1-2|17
CAGQDRDRRHGMHGYTF
TGTGCCGGGCAAGACCGGGACAGGAGGCACGGTATGCATGGCTACACCTTC
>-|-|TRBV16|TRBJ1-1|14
CASSPSRKAPEAFF
TGTGCCAGCAGCCCTAGCAGGAAAGCCCCTGAAGCTTTCTTT
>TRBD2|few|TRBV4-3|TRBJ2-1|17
CASSHHASGGPYNEQFF
TGCGCCAGCAGCCACCACGCGAGCGGGGGGCCCTACAATGAGCAGTTCTTC
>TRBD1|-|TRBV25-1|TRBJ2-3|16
CASSEYRTGGTDTQYF
TGTGCCAGCAGTGAATATAGGACAGGGGGCACAGATACGCAGTATTTT
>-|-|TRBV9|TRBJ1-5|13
CASSQGSNQPQHF
TGTGCCAGCAGCCAGGGGAGTAATCAGCCCCAGCATTTT
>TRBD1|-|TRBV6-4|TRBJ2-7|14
CASSDADRDHEQYF
TGTGCCAGCAGTGACGCGGACAGGGATCACGAGCAGTACTTC
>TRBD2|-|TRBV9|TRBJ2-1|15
CASSTSGGAGNEQFF
TGTGCCAGCAGCACAAGCGGGGGGGCCGGGAATGAGCAGTTCTTC